This note documents a single TCR beta chain sequence. Its antigen is still unknown. Base qualities are not recorded, but no much larger clone differs from it by a single base. Library preparation employed the immunoSEQ multiplex PCR assay. TCRdb took over this immuneACCESS table, retaining in-frame rearrangements with V and J assigned. Such tables are incomplete; in checked studies, under half of the missing clones stem from an unresolved V gene, and the remainder is unexplained. The sample data list 79,000 or so clones, and under 95% of these were observed just once. Together, the top ten hold around 2% of the sample. This sample was taken from a study of T cell changes during pregnancy in multiple sclerosis (dated by TCRdb to the late 2010s). Regarding the research as a whole: The study examined how the T cell repertoire changed over the course of pregnancy in women with multiple sclerosis.

V is cut by 4 bases and J by 8 bases, and the space between the germline ends is 12 bases. Including the terminal cysteine and phenylalanine, the CDR3 comprises 12 residues. Kept here is only the CDR3 DNA, which spans 36 bases and is read in frame from base 1. The CDR1 and CDR2 encoded by the germline V gene are SGDLS and YYNGEE. This TCR was recovered from a female donor in good health, enrolled as a control in a pregnancy study. Here the chain combines TRBV9 and TRBJ1-2; matching of 5 bases hints at TRBD1 as the D gene. The sample was peripheral blood, taken in the first trimester of pregnancy. The DNA sequence is TGTGCCAGCAGCCCCGGGGGGGTCGGCTACACCTTC. Its protein reads: CASSPGGVGYTF.